This T cell receptor (beta chain) was retrieved from a study of cytomegalovirus exposure and HLA in healthy donors. Here immunoSEQ multiplex PCR was the method, and the copy in TCRdb shows in-frame clones only, minus some. The table has under 250,000 clones, about 86% seen once. Looked up from germline, CDR1 is SGHNT and CDR2 is YYREEE (reference sequence). V was pared by 0 bases and J by 3 bases, with 6 bases between. The CDR3 runs to 13 residues. The sequence came from a man aged 18 to 35 in good health and CMV-seronegative. Sequences were obtained from PBMCs. V gene TRBV5-4 combines with J gene TRBJ2-5, with D uncertain. The CDR3 loop is CASSLGGEETQYF. For the CDR3, the DNA is TGTGCCAGCAGCTTGGGCGGAGAAGAGACCCAGTACTTC.